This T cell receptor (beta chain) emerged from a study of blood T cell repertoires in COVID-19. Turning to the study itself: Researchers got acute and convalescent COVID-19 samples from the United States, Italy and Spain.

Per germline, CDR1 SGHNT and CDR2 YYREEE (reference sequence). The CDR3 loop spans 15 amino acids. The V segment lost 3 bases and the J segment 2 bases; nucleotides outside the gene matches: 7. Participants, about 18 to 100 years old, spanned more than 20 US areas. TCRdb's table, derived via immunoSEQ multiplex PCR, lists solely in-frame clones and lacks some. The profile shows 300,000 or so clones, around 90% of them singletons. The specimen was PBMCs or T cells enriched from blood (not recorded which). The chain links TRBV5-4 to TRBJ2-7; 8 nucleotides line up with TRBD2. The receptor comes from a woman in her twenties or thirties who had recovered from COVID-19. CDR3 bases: TGTGCCAGCAGCTCCCCCGGGACTAGAGCCTACGAGCAGTACTTC. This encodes CASSSPGTRAYEQYF.